This T cell receptor (beta chain) was observed in a study of blood T cell repertoires in COVID-19. The wider study: PBMCs, B-cell-depleted T cells, or T cells were the source of the cDNA or gDNA that made up the material.

The J segment lost 4 bases and the V segment lost 2 bases, leaving 5 bases of the junction unmatched. The CDR3 runs to 15 residues. Germline CDR1 is MNHEY and CDR2 is SMNVEV (reference sequence). Here immunoSEQ multiplex PCR was the method, and the copy in TCRdb shows in-frame clones only, minus some. The repertoire holds some 300,000 clones, with around 87% as singletons. The specimen sequenced was peripheral blood. The V gene is TRBV27, the J gene TRBJ1-2; 9 positions match TRBD1. The receptor was derived from a woman between 40 and 50 years old with COVID-19, enrolled during active disease. In nucleotides, the CDR3 is TGTGCCAGCAGTTTAAACAGGGGGCCTTCCTATGGCTACACCTTC. Its protein product is CASSLNRGPSYGYTF.